This T cell receptor (beta chain) was obtained from a study of T cell responses to AZD1222 COVID-19 vaccine. The CDR3 totals 13 residues. Trimming removed 0 bases from V and 5 bases from J, with 7 bases in between. From germline, CDR1 is ENHRY and CDR2 SYGVKD. Libraries were prepared by immunoSEQ multiplex PCR; TCRdb keeps only in-frame clonotypes and omits some of them. The sample lists under 130,000 clones; nearly 90% were seen once. Sequences were derived from peripheral blood, sampled 28 days after the second AZD1222 dose. The rearrangement joins TRBV10-3 to TRBJ1-1; the D is unclear. This receptor was taken from an adult who received the AZD1222 COVID-19 vaccine. The CDR3 loop is CAISESRGTEAFF. CDR3 nucleotide sequence: TGTGCCATCAGTGAGTCGCGGGGAACTGAAGCTTTCTTT.